This TCR beta chain originates from a study of blood T cell repertoires in COVID-19. Original processing notes: Amplification from reference gene primers served as the basis for estimated nucleated cell counts. Clones were read by immunoSEQ multiplex PCR, and TCRdb kept only the in-frame ones, dropping some. V and J calls and clone size are copied from that table; D and trimming were computed from the DNA. The sample yields under 200,000 clones, roughly 90% seen once. Cohorts were assigned according to the clinical history that participants reported. Donors in Cohort 3 who had recovered were those with two negative PCRs, healthcare professional clearance, or resolution of their symptoms. This CDR3 has 17 amino acids. Trimming cost V 7 bases and J 4 bases; bases outside gene matches: 12. Germline lookup yields CDR1 SNHLY and CDR2 FYNNEI.

This sequence joins TRBV2 and TRBJ2-2; TRBD2 aligns across 10 bases. The sequenced sample consisted of PBMCs or T cells enriched from blood (not recorded which). The sequence derives from a young woman who had recovered from COVID-19. The CDR3 reads CASTGASGGPSTGELFF. The CDR3 DNA follows: TGTGCCAGCACCGGGGCTAGCGGGGGTCCGAGCACCGGGGAGCTGTTTTTT. Full variable domain (outside the CDR3, taken from reference TRBV2 and TRBJ2-2): EPEVTQTPSHQVTQMGQEVILRCVPISNHLYFYWYRQILGQKVEFLVSFYNNEISEKSEIFDDQFSVERPDGSNFTLKIRSTKLEDSAMYFCASTGASGGPSTGELFFGEGSRLTVL.